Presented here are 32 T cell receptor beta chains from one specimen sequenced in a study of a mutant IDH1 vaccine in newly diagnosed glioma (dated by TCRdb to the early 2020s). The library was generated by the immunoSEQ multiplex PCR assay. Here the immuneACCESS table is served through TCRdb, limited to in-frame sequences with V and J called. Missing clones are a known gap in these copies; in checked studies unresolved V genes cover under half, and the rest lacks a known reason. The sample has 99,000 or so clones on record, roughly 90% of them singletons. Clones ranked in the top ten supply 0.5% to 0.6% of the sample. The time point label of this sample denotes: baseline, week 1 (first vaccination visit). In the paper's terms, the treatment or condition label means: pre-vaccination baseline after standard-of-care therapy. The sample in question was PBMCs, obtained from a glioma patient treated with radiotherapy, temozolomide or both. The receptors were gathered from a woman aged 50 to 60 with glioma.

This CDR3 reads CASSLGTGGYYEQYF. CDR3 bases: TGTGCCAGCAGCTTAGGGACAGGGGGCTATTACGAGCAGTACTTC. The chain employs TRBV13 and TRBJ2-7, with TRBD1 identical over 10 bases. V was pared by 0 bases and J by 4 bases, with 3 bases of the junction left unmatched. The length of the CDR3 is 15 residues. Germline V gives CDR1 PRHDT, CDR2 FYEKMQ (reference sequence).

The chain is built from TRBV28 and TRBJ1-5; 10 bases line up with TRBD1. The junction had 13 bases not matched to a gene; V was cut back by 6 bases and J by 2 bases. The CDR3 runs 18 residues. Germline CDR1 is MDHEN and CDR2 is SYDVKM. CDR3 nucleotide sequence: TGTGCCAGCAGCCTGGGACAGGGGAAGGTTGGAGGCAATCAGCCCCAGCATTTT. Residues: CASSLGQGKVGGNQPQHF.

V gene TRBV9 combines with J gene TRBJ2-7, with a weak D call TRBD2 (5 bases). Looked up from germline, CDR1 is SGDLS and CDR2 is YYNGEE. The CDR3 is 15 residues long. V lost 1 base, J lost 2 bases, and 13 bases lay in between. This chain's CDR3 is CASSVNPSGPYEQYF. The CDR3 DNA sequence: TGTGCCAGCAGCGTAAATCCGAGCGGCCCCTACGAGCAGTACTTC.

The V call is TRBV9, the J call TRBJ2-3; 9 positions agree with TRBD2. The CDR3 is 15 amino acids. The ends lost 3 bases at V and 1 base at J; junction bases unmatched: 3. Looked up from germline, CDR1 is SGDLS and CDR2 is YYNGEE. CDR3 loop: CASSARTSGTDTQYF. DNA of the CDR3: TGTGCCAGCAGCGCCAGGACTAGCGGCACAGATACGCAGTATTTT. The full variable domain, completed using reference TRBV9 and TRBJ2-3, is DSGVTQTPKHLITATGQRVTLRCSPRSGDLSVYWYQQSLDQGLQFLIQYYNGEERAKGNILERFSAQQFPDLHSELNLSSLELGDSALYFCASSARTSGTDTQYFGPGTRLTVL.

The DNA of the CDR3 is TGTGCCAGCAGATCATCGCCGGGGCTTGCCTACGAGCAGTACTTC. Translating gives CASRSSPGLAYEQYF. This chain joins TRBV11-1 and TRBJ2-7; TRBD1 or TRBD2 may be the D gene (5 bases each). V was shortened by 6 bases and J by 2 bases, with 17 bases between the two germline ends. In germline, CDR1 is SGHAT, CDR2 FQDESV (reference sequence). This CDR3 region has 15 residues.

CDR3 coding DNA: TGTGCCATCAGTGTCGGACCTGAGGAGACCCAGTACTTC. Its protein product is CAISVGPEETQYF. This sequence joins TRBV10-3 and TRBJ2-5, with no clear D. The CDR3 spans 13 residues. V lost 4 bases and J lost 5, with 11 bases in between. The germline gives CDR1 ENHRY, CDR2 SYGVKD.

The CDR3 DNA sequence: TGTGCTAGTGTACCGAGAAAGGGTAAGGAGACCCAGTACTTC. Encoded protein: CASVPRKGKETQYF. This chain connects TRBV12-5 to TRBJ2-5; D ambiguous. The V end lost 7 bases, the J end lost 5 bases, and 17 bases lay between the germline ends. The V gene's germline CDR1 is LGHNT and CDR2 FRNRAP. The CDR3 covers 14 residues.

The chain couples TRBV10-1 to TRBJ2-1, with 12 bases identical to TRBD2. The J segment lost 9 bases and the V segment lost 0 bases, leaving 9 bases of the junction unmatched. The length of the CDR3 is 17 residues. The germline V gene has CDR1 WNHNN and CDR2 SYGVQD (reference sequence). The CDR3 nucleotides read TGCGCCAGCAGTGAGTCTCTAGCGGGAGGGATGCGGGGTGAGCAGTTCTTC. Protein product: CASSESLAGGMRGEQFF.

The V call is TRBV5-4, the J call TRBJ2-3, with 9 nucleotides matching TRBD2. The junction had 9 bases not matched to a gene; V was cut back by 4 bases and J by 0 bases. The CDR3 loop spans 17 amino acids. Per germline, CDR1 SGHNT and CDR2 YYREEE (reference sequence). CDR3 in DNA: TGTGCCAGCAGCGACATGACTAGCGGAATGAGCACAGATACGCAGTATTTT. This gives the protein CASSDMTSGMSTDTQYF.

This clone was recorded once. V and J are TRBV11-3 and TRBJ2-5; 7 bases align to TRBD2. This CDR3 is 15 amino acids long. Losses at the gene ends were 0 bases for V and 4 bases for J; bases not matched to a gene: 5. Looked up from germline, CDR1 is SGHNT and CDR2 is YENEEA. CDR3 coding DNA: TGTGCCAGCAGCTTAGAGGGAGCGGGGACAGAGACCCAGTACTTC. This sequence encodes CASSLEGAGTETQYF.

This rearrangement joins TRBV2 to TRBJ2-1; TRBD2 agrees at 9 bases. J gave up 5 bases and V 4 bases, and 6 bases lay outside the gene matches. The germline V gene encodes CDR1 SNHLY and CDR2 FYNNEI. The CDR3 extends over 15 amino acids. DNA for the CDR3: TGTGCCAGCAGTGCCGGTAGCGGGAGAGACAATGAGCAGTTCTTC. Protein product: CASSAGSGRDNEQFF.

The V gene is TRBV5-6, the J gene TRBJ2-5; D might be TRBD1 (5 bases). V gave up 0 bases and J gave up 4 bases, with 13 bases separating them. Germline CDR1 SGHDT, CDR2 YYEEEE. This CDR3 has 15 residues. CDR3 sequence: CASSLVSRVSETQYF. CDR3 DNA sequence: TGTGCCAGCAGCTTGGTAAGCAGGGTCTCAGAGACCCAGTACTTC. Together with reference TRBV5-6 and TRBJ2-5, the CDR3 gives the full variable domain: DAGVTQSPTHLIKTRGQQVTLRCSPKSGHDTVSWYQQALGQGPQFIFQYYEEEERQRGNFPDRFSGHQFPNYSSELNVNALLLGDSALYLCASSLVSRVSETQYFGPGTRLLVL.

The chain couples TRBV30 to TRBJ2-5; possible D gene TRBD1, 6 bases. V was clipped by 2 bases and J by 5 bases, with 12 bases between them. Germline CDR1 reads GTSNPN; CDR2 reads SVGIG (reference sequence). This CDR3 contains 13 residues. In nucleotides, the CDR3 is TGTGCCTGGAGTCGGCAGGGGCATGAGACCCAGTACTTC. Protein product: CAWSRQGHETQYF.

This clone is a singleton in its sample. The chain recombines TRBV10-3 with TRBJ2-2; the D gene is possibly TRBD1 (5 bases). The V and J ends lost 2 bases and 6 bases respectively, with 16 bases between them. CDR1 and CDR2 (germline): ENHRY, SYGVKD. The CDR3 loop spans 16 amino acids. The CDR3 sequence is CAISESRTLVAGELFF. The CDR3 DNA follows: TGTGCCATCAGTGAGAGTAGGACACTTGTCGCCGGGGAGCTGTTTTTT.

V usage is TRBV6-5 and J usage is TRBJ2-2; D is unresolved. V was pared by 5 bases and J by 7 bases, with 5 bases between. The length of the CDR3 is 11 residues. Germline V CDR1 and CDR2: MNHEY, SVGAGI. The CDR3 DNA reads TGTGCCAGCAGTCACCGCGGGGAGCTGTTTTTT. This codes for CASSHRGELFF.

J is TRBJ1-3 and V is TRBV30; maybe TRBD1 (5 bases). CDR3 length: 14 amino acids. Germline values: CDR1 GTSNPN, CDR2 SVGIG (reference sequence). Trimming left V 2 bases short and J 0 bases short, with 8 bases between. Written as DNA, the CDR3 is TGTGCCTGGAGTACAGGAGTCTCTGGAAACACCATATATTTT. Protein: CAWSTGVSGNTIYF.

Here the CDR3 reads CASTLDGRVDTQYF. The CDR3 bases are TGTGCCAGTACCCTCGACGGGAGGGTAGATACGCAGTATTTT. The chain links TRBV19 to TRBJ2-3; 8 positions match TRBD2. Germline lookup yields CDR1 LNHDA and CDR2 SQIVND (reference sequence). Trimming cost V 7 bases and J 5 bases; bases outside gene matches: 8. The CDR3 loop spans 14 amino acids. The full variable domain, with the rest looked up from reference TRBV19 and TRBJ2-3, is DGGITQSPKYLFRKEGQNVTLSCEQNLNHDAMYWYRQDPGQGLRLIYYSQIVNDFQKGDIAEGYSVSREKKESFPLTVTSAQKNPTAFYLCASTLDGRVDTQYFGPGTRLTVL.

The CDR3 loop is CASSYGRENTEAFF. The CDR3 DNA reads as TGTGCCAGCAGCTACGGTCGAGAAAACACTGAAGCTTTCTTT. The chain uses TRBV7-6 and TRBJ1-1; D is unresolved. Trimming removed 4 bases at V and 2 bases at J, with 11 bases between. This CDR3 has 14 residues. CDR1 is SGHVS and CDR2 is FNYEAQ in the germline V gene.

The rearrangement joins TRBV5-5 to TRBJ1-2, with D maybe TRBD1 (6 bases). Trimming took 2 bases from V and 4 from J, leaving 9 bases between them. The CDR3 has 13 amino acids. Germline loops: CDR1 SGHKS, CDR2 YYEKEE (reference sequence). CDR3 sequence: CASSLGGTYGYTF. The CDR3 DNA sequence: TGTGCCAGCAGCTTAGGGGGGACCTATGGCTACACCTTC.

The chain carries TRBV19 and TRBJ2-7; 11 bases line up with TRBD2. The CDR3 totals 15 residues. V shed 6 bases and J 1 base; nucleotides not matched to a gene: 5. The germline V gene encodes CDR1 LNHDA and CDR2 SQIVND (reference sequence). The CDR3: CASRSGTSGSYEQYF. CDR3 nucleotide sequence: TGTGCCAGTAGGTCCGGGACTAGCGGATCCTACGAGCAGTACTTC.

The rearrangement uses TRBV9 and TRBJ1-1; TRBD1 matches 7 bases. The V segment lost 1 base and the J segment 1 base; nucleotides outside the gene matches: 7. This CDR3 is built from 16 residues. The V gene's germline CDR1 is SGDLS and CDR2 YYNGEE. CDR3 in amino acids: CASSVYDRDPNTEAFF. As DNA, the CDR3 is TGTGCCAGCAGCGTATATGACAGGGACCCGAACACTGAAGCTTTCTTT.

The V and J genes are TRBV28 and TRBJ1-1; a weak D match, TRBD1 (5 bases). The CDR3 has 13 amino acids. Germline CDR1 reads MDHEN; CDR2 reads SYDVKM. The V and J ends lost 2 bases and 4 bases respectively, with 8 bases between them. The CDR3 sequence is CASSLMGGTEAFF. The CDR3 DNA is TGTGCCAGCAGTTTAATGGGGGGCACTGAAGCTTTCTTT.

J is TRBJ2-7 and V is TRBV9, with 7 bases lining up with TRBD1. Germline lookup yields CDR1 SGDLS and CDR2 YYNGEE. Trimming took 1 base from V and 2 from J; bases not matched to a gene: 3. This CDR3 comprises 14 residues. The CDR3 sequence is CASSVKGAAYEQYF. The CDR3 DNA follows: TGTGCCAGCAGCGTAAAGGGGGCTGCCTACGAGCAGTACTTC.

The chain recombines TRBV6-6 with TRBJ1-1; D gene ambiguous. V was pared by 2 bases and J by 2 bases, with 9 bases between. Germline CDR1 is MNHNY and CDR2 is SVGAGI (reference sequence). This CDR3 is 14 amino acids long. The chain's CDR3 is CASSYLEENTEAFF. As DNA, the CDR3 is TGTGCCAGCAGTTACCTGGAGGAAAACACTGAAGCTTTCTTT.

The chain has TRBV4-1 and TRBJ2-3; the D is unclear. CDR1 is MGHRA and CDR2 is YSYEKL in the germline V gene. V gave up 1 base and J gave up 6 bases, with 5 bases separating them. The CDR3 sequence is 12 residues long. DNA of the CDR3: TGCGCCAGCAGCCAAGTGGCGGATACGCAGTATTTT. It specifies CASSQVADTQYF.

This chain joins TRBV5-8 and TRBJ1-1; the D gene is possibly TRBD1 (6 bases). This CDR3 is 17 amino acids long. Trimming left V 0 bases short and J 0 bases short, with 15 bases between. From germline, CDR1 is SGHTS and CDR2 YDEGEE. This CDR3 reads CASSLEVWGGLNTEAFF. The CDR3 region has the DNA TGTGCCAGCAGCTTGGAAGTTTGGGGGGGCCTGAACACTGAAGCTTTCTTT.

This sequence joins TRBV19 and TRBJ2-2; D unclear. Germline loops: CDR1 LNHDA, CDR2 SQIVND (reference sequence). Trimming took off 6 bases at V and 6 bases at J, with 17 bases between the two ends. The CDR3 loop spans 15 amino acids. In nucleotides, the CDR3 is TGTGCCAGTAGCCTTCGAACTGGGGATCCCGGGGAGCTGTTTTTT. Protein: CASSLRTGDPGELFF.

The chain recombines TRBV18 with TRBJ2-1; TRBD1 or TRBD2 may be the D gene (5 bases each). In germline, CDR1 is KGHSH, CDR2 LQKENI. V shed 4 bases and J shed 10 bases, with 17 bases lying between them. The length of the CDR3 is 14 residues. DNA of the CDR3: TGTGCCAGCTCACTTTCCGGGACCCAACGGGAGCAGTTCTTC. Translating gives CASSLSGTQREQFF.

CDR3 sequence (DNA): TGTGCCAGCAGTCGCCAACGTAACTACGAGCAGTACTTC. This gives the protein CASSRQRNYEQYF. The V call is TRBV6-6, the J call TRBJ2-7; D remains ambiguous. Trimming stripped 5 bases from V and 3 bases from J, with 11 bases between. Germline CDR1 and CDR2: MNHNY and SVGAGI (reference sequence). The CDR3 covers 13 residues.

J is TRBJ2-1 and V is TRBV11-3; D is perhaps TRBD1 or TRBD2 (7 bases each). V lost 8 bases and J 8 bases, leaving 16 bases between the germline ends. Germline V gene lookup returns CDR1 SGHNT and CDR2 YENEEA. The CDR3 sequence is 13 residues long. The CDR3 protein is CASRGEGADEQFF. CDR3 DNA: TGTGCCAGCCGGGGGGAGGGGGCCGATGAGCAGTTCTTC. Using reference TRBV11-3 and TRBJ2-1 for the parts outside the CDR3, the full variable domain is EAGVVQSPRYKIIEKKQPVAFWCNPISGHNTLYWYLQNLGQGPELLIRYENEEAVDDSQLPKDRFSAERLKGVDSTLKIQPAELGDSAVYLCASRGEGADEQFFGPGTRLTVL.

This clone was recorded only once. CDR3 DNA: TGCGCCAGCAGCTTAGTAGGGGATGAGCAGTTCTTC. Encoded protein: CASSLVGDEQFF. The V and J genes are TRBV5-1 and TRBJ2-1; D perhaps matches TRBD1 (5 bases). The CDR3 length is 12 residues. Trimming took 2 bases from V and 8 from J, leaving 8 bases between them. CDR1 SGHRS and CDR2 YFSETQ come from the germline V gene.

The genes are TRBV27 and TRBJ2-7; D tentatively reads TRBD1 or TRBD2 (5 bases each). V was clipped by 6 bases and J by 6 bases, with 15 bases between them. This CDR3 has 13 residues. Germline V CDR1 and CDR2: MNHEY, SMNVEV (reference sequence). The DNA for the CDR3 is TGTGCCAGCAGCCCAGCCCGGGGCAGCGAGCAGTACTTC. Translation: CASSPARGSEQYF.